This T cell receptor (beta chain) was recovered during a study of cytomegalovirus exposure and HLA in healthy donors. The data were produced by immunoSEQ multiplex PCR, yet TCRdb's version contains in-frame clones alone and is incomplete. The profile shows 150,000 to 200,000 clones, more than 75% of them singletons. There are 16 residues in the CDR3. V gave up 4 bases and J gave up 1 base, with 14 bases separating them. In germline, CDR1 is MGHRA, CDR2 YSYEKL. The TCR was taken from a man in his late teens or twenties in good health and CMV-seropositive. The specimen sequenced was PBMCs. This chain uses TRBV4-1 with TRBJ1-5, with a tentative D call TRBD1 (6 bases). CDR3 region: CASSLGGVTSNQPQHF. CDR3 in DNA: TGCGCCAGCAGCCTAGGGGGAGTAACGAGCAATCAGCCCCAGCATTTT.